This T cell receptor beta chain was recovered during a study of blood T cells in healthy people across ages. Whole-study context: Roughly one uniquely barcoded beta molecule per two T cells was captured. The study, taken as a whole, reports: One million T cells yielded diversity estimates that were considered underestimates.

The CDR3 loop spans 13 amino acids. Germline loops: CDR1 SQVTM, CDR2 ANQGSEA. V lost 6 bases to trimming and J lost 1 base; unmatched junction nucleotides: 3. This clonotype has ten or more counts. Its antigen is still unknown. A second about 7 to 12 cycle PCR used barcoded and J-beta primers. Researchers report that each sample yielded at least 3 million CDR3-containing paired-end reads. TCRdb reanalysed the 5' RACE reads using MiXCR and keeps one entry per CDR3 protein. Of about 1,800,000 distinct CDR3 sequences listed, roughly 27% were seen once; the top ten hold 7.7%. Sequenced: blood. The sequence came from a woman younger than 45 in good health. The V call is TRBV29-1, the J call TRBJ2-5, with 9 positions matching TRBD1. The CDR3 loop is CSVGGQGQETQYF. DNA of the CDR3: TGCAGCGTCGGGGGACAGGGCCAAGAGACCCAGTACTTC.